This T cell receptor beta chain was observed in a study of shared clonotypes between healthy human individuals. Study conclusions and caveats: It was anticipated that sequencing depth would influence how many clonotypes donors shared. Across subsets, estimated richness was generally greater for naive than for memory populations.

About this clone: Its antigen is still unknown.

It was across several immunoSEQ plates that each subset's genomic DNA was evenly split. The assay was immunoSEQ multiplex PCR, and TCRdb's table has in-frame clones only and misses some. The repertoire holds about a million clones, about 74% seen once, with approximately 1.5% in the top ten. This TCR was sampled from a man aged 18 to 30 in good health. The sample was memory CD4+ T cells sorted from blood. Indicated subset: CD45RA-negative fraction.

The CDR3 region has the DNA TGCAGCGTTGAAGATCGCGGGGCCCGGTACAATGAGCAGTTCTTC. It is translated as CSVEDRGARYNEQFF. This sequence joins TRBV29-1 and TRBJ2-1, with D possibly matching TRBD2 (6 bases). The germline gives CDR1 SQVTM, CDR2 ANQGSEA. Trimming shortened V by 0 bases and J by 4 bases, and 13 bases separated the two germline ends. The CDR3 is made up of 15 amino acids.